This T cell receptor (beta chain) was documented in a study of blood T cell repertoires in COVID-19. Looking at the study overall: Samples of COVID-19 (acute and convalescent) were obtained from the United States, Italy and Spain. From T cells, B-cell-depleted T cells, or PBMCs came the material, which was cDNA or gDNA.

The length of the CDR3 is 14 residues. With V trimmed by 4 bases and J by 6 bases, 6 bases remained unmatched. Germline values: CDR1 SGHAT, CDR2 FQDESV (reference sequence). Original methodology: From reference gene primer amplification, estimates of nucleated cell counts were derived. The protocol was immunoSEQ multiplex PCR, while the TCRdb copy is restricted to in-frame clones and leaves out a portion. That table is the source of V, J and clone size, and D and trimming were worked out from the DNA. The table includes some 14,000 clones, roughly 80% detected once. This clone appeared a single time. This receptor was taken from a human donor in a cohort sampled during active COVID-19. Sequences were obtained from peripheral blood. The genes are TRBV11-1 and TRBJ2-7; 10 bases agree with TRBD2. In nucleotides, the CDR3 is TGTGCCAGCAGCTCGCTAGCGGGAGTGGCCGAGCAGTACTTC. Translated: CASSSLAGVAEQYF.